Following are 10 T cell receptor beta chains from one sample sequenced in a study of T cells in Graves' hyperthyroidism and ophthalmopathy. RNA transcripts were the template for amplifying TCR beta CDR3 regions. The HTBI primer set served for first-round RT-PCR of the TCR CDR3. TCRdb fed the multiplex PCR reads into MiXCR, producing one record per CDR3 protein. The sample records hundreds of thousands of distinct CDR3 sequences, roughly 17% being singletons. The material sequenced was blood. The source of these receptors is a young woman with Graves' ophthalmopathy.

This clonotype was seen repeatedly, ten times or more. This rearrangement joins TRBV12-3 or TRBV12-4 to TRBJ1-4; D ambiguous. CDR3 length equals 14 residues. V was cut by 6 bases and J by 11 bases, with 19 bases left in between. The CDR3 sequence is CASSPYPRQAKLFF. Here the CDR3 DNA reads TGTGCCAGCAGCCCCTACCCGAGGCAGGCGAAACTGTTTTTT.

This clonotype showed up many times. The chain is built from TRBV28 and TRBJ1-3; 8 nucleotides align to TRBD1. CDR1 is MDHEN, CDR2 SYDVKM, per germline. The CDR3 totals 14 residues. Germline trimming cut 3 bases from V and 10 bases from J; bases unmatched to any gene: 8. The CDR3 coding sequence is TGTGCCAGCAGTTTCCCCAACAGGGGGAAAACCATATATTTT. It translates to CASSFPNRGKTIYF.

This chain connects TRBV20-1 to TRBJ2-5; D not resolved. The germline V and J ends were trimmed by 5 bases and 1 base, with 8 bases remaining between them. This CDR3 region has 12 residues. Germline CDR1 is DFQATT and CDR2 is SNEGSKA (reference sequence). The CDR3 DNA follows: TGCAGTGCTCTCCGTGGCCAAGAGACCCAGTACTTC. Its protein is CSALRGQETQYF.

This clonotype came up a few times. The DNA for the CDR3 is TGTGCCAGCAGAGGACAGGAACACACCGGGGAGCTGTTTTTT. It encodes CASRGQEHTGELFF. The rearrangement uses TRBV6-1 and TRBJ2-2; 7 bases fit TRBD1. Germline V gene sequence: CDR1 MNHNS, CDR2 SASEGT. The CDR3 extends over 14 amino acids. Trimming at V came to 6 bases and at J to 3 bases, leaving 4 bases not matched to a gene.

This clonotype turned up a few times. The V and J genes are TRBV6-1 and TRBJ2-4; D remains unclear. CDR1 and CDR2 (germline): MNHNS, SASEGT. The CDR3 is made up of 16 amino acids. Deletions cut 3 bases from V and 3 bases from J, with 15 bases between. In nucleotides, the CDR3 is TGTGCCAGCAGTGATTTTTCGGATTATGGCAAAAACATTCAGTACTTC. The encoded protein is CASSDFSDYGKNIQYF.

This clonotype has a handful of counts. The chain couples TRBV27 to TRBJ2-7; weak D call: TRBD2 (6 bases). The CDR3 runs 15 residues. Between the trimmed V and J ends, which lost 5 bases and 4 bases, there was a span of 18 bases. Germline V gives CDR1 MNHEY, CDR2 SMNVEV (reference sequence). Here the CDR3 DNA reads TGTGCCAGCAGTCCGCGGGACGGGGTCACGTACGAGCAGTACTTC. It yields the protein CASSPRDGVTYEQYF.

This clonotype was counted only a few times. The CDR3 spells CSALSSTGPGNTIYF. The CDR3 region has the DNA TGCAGTGCTCTATCCTCGACAGGGCCGGGAAACACCATATATTTT. The chain has TRBV20-1 and TRBJ1-3; 7 bases fit TRBD1. The CDR3 sequence is 15 residues long. V lost 5 bases to trimming and J lost 4 bases; unmatched junction nucleotides: 11. Looked up from germline, CDR1 is DFQATT and CDR2 is SNEGSKA (reference sequence).

The table lists this clonotype with many counts. J is TRBJ1-1 and V is TRBV2; no clear D. Looked up from germline, CDR1 is SNHLY and CDR2 is FYNNEI. Between the trimmed V and J ends, which lost 3 bases and 1 base, there was a span of 12 bases. The CDR3 consists of 15 residues. The CDR3 protein is CASSDPVGSNTEAFF. DNA for the CDR3: TGTGCCAGCAGTGATCCGGTAGGGTCGAACACTGAAGCTTTCTTT.

This clonotype showed up many times. This sequence joins TRBV2 and TRBJ1-5; 7 nucleotides align to TRBD1. With V trimmed by 6 bases and J by 5 bases, 4 bases remained unmatched. CDR3 length: 13 residues. Germline V gene sequence: CDR1 SNHLY, CDR2 FYNNEI. The CDR3 bases are TGTGCCAGCAGGGGGACAGCATATCAGCCCCAGCATTTT. Translation: CASRGTAYQPQHF. The complete variable domain, with remaining parts taken from reference TRBV2 and TRBJ1-5, reads EPEVTQTPSHQVTQMGQEVILRCVPISNHLYFYWYRQILGQKVEFLVSFYNNEISEKSEIFDDQFSVERPDGSNFTLKIRSTKLEDSAMYFCASRGTAYQPQHFGDGTRLSIL.

This clonotype was seen repeatedly, ten times or more. The chain carries TRBV28 and TRBJ2-7; 11 bases agree with TRBD1. The V segment lost 5 bases and the J segment 6 bases; nucleotides outside the gene matches: 12. The CDR3 extends over 16 amino acids. CDR1 and CDR2 from the germline V gene are MDHEN and SYDVKM. CDR3 nucleotide sequence: TGTGCCAGCAGTCAGCCGGGACAGGGGGTGCGGCGCGAGCAGTACTTC. The encoded protein is CASSQPGQGVRREQYF.